This T cell receptor (beta chain) comes out of a study of blood T cell repertoires in COVID-19. Study at large: Samples taken during acute and convalescent COVID-19 were collected in the United States, Italy and Spain. PBMCs, B-cell-depleted T cells, or T cells were the source of the cDNA or gDNA that made up the material.

Per the germline V gene, CDR1 is SGHRS and CDR2 is YFSETQ. V was clipped by 4 bases and J by 1 base; unmatched bases: 3. This CDR3 spans 15 amino acids. This table comes from immunoSEQ multiplex PCR, and its TCRdb copy is limited to in-frame clones, with some not included. This repertoire shows 30,000 to 45,000 clones, over 75% found once; its top ten account for about 35%. The chain links TRBV5-1 to TRBJ2-7; 12 nucleotides match TRBD2. The specimen sequenced was peripheral blood. The clonotype originates from a man in his 60s with acute or convalescent COVID-19. The CDR3 coding sequence is TGCGCCAGCAGCGCGGGACTAGCGGGTTCCTACGAGCAGTACTTC. Its translation: CASSAGLAGSYEQYF.